This T cell receptor (beta chain) was sequenced for a study of CD8+CD57+ T cells in acquired aplastic anemia. Study-level information: CD4+ and CD8+ cells, once sorted, gave DNA averaging about 3.4 ug. An average of about 11 million reads for CD4+ cells was obtained from healthy donors.

As to this clonotype: Its antigen is unidentified. A read error may produce the germline difference seen at one junction end.

CDR1 DFQATT and CDR2 SNEGSKA come from the germline V gene (reference sequence). The CDR3 is 14 amino acids. TCR beta VDJ combinations and CDR3 sequences were profiled from genomic DNA. TCRdb recomputed calls from the reads with MiXCR, one row per CDR3 protein. The sample carries roughly 130,000 distinct CDR3 sequences, around 50% recorded once. Study conclusions and caveats: The number of CD8+ CDR3 sequences shared by patients and controls was roughly 30. Any difference that existed in CD8+ Simpson's diversity between patients and controls was not significant.

Source material: sorted CD4+, CD8+, or CD8+CD57+ T cells (not recorded which) from PBMCs. This TCR came from a human donor in good health, serving as a control. V gene TRBV20-1 combines with J gene TRBJ2-7, with D possibly being TRBD1 (8 bases). This chain's CDR3 is CSAGDRGGDYEQYF. The DNA of the CDR3 is TGCAGTGCTGGAGACAGGGGAGGGGACTACGAGCAGTACTTC.